The 20 T cell receptor beta chains given below trace back to one sample, sequenced in a study of blood T cell repertoires in COVID-19. Assay: immunoSEQ multiplex PCR; the TCRdb copy retains only in-frame clones and omits some. The table has about 28,000 clones, about 90% seen once; the top ten hold 9% to 9.5%. The sequenced sample consisted of peripheral blood. These receptors were obtained from a human donor in a cohort sampled during active COVID-19.

This clone was counted once. V usage is TRBV6-5 and J usage is TRBJ1-5; D is possibly TRBD1 (6 bases). V was clipped by 4 bases and J by 2 bases, with 9 bases between them. The germline gives CDR1 MNHEY, CDR2 SVGAGI. The CDR3 totals 14 residues. DNA for the CDR3: TGTGCCAGCAGTTCTCACAGGGGCAATCAGCCCCAGCATTTT. Amino acids: CASSSHRGNQPQHF.

The chain combines TRBV15 with TRBJ1-2; TRBD1 might be the D (5 bases). Germline CDR1 LNHNV, CDR2 YYDKDF (reference sequence). This CDR3 region has 13 residues. V shed 4 bases and J shed 8 bases, with 14 bases lying between them. CDR3 in amino acids: CATSKRTNQGYTF. CDR3 coding DNA: TGTGCCACCAGCAAACGGACAAACCAAGGCTACACCTTC.

V and J are TRBV18 and TRBJ2-5, with TRBD1 matching over 9 bases. Germline V gives CDR1 KGHSH, CDR2 LQKENI. CDR3 length: 15 residues. V lost 0 bases and J lost 4; bases outside the gene matches: 3. CDR3 DNA sequence: TGTGCCAGCTCACCACCTAACAGGGGGCGAGAGACCCAGTACTTC. Translation: CASSPPNRGRETQYF.

J is TRBJ2-1 and V is TRBV9; 7 bases align to TRBD1. Germline CDR1 and CDR2: SGDLS and YYNGEE. The CDR3 consists of 15 residues. Trimming removed 3 bases from V and 7 bases from J; junction bases left unmatched: 10. CDR3: CASSADPGQFNEQFF. The DNA for the CDR3 is TGTGCCAGCAGCGCTGACCCGGGACAGTTTAATGAGCAGTTCTTC.

The chain is built from TRBV5-1 and TRBJ1-2, with D perhaps TRBD1 (6 bases). CDR3 size: 13 residues. Trimming pared 3 bases from V and 3 bases from J, leaving 9 bases between. Per germline, CDR1 SGHRS and CDR2 YFSETQ. As DNA, the CDR3 is TGCGCCAGCAGCTCAGGGACACACTATGGCTACACCTTC. It is translated as CASSSGTHYGYTF.

This rearrangement joins TRBV2 to TRBJ1-5; D remains unclear. The CDR3 extends over 13 amino acids. CDR1 and CDR2 (germline): SNHLY, FYNNEI. V gave up 6 bases and J gave up 3 bases, with 9 bases separating them. CDR3 loop: CASSININQPQHF. Written as DNA, the CDR3 is TGTGCCAGCAGCATCAACATCAATCAGCCCCAGCATTTT.

The chain has TRBV4-2 and TRBJ2-7; the match to TRBD1 covers 11 bases. This CDR3 is 18 amino acids long. CDR1 is LGHNA, CDR2 YNFKEQ, per germline. Trimming at V came to 4 bases and at J to 4 bases, leaving 15 bases not matched to a gene. The CDR3: CASSPTTAGTGGRYEQYF. The CDR3 DNA follows: TGTGCCAGCAGCCCAACGACCGCCGGGACAGGGGGTCGGTACGAGCAGTACTTC.

This clone was found once. The chain combines TRBV11-2 with TRBJ1-4; D ambiguous. The germline V and J ends were trimmed by 2 bases and 0 bases, with 10 bases remaining between them. CDR3 length equals 16 residues. From germline, CDR1 is SGHAT and CDR2 FQNNGV. The CDR3 is CASSLSSGSTNEKLFF. In DNA form, the CDR3 reads TGTGCCAGCAGCTTATCTTCCGGGTCAACTAATGAAAAACTGTTTTTT.

This clone has just one count. This rearrangement joins TRBV10-2 to TRBJ2-2; 7 bases agree with TRBD1. Germline assignment: CDR1 WSHSY and CDR2 SAAADI. There are 14 residues in the CDR3. After removal of 5 bases from V and 5 bases from J, the junction contained 5 bases not matched to a gene. The CDR3 reads CASSKGQSTGELFF. The CDR3 nucleotides read TGCGCCAGCAGTAAGGGACAGTCAACCGGGGAGCTGTTTTTT.

This chain uses TRBV5-4 with TRBJ2-3, with TRBD2 identical over 8 bases. The CDR3 length is 15 residues. The germline V gene encodes CDR1 SGHNT and CDR2 YYREEE (reference sequence). V gave up 0 bases and J gave up 4 bases; unmatched junction bases: 4. The CDR3 nucleotides are TGTGCCAGCAGCTTGGCGGGGGGGCGTCCAGATACGCAGTATTTT. This codes for CASSLAGGRPDTQYF. Based on the CDR3 plus reference TRBV5-4 and TRBJ2-3, the full variable domain is ETGVTQSPTHLIKTRGQQVTLRCSSQSGHNTVSWYQQALGQGPQFIFQYYREEENGRGNFPPRFSGLQFPNYSSELNVNALELDDSALYLCASSLAGGRPDTQYFGPGTRLTVL.

This CDR3 reads CSASGLAGGYSYEQYF. DNA for the CDR3: TGCAGTGCTAGTGGACTAGCGGGCGGTTACTCCTACGAGCAGTACTTC. The chain joins TRBV20-1 to TRBJ2-7, with 11 nucleotides matching TRBD2. The CDR3 runs to 16 residues. Germline V gene sequence: CDR1 DFQATT, CDR2 SNEGSKA (reference sequence). V was pared by 3 bases and J by 0 bases, with 7 bases of the junction left unmatched.

For the CDR3, the DNA is TGTGCCAGCAGTGAAGGGTGGGGACAGGGGGAAAAACTGTTTTTT. It translates to CASSEGWGQGEKLFF. V usage is TRBV6-1 and J usage is TRBJ1-4, with 10 bases matching TRBD1. CDR3 length equals 15 residues. Germline loops: CDR1 MNHNS, CDR2 SASEGT. V was clipped by 1 base and J by 8 bases; unmatched bases: 4.

The V and J genes are TRBV5-5 and TRBJ2-7; 10 nucleotides align to TRBD2. The CDR3 is 15 amino acids. Germline V gives CDR1 SGHKS, CDR2 YYEKEE (reference sequence). J lost 2 bases, V lost 4 bases, and 6 bases had no gene match. The CDR3 region is CASSPGLAVTYEQYF. CDR3 coding DNA: TGTGCCAGCAGCCCTGGACTAGCGGTTACCTACGAGCAGTACTTC.

This sequence joins TRBV6-5 and TRBJ1-1; D possibly corresponds to TRBD1 (6 bases). The germline gives CDR1 MNHEY, CDR2 SVGAGI. CDR3 length: 13 residues. Trimming pared 5 bases from V and 7 bases from J, leaving 14 bases between. Here the CDR3 reads CASSIQGGNEAFF. CDR3 bases: TGTGCCAGCAGTATACAGGGAGGGAATGAAGCTTTCTTT.

This clone was seen once. J is TRBJ2-5 and V is TRBV5-1; D might be TRBD1 (5 bases). Germline CDR1 SGHRS, CDR2 YFSETQ. Trimming removed 0 bases from V and 3 bases from J, with 21 bases in between. The CDR3 covers 18 residues. Here the CDR3 DNA reads TGCGCCAGCAGCTTGGGGGGCTGGACCAATGCCTGGGAAGAGACCCAGTACTTC. It translates to CASSLGGWTNAWEETQYF.

This sequence joins TRBV19 and TRBJ2-5; 13 bases are a match to TRBD2. Trimming took 5 bases from V and 4 from J; bases not matched to a gene: 4. CDR1 is LNHDA and CDR2 is SQIVND in the germline V gene (reference sequence). The CDR3 runs to 15 residues. The CDR3 sequence is CASSQGLAGRETQYF. For the CDR3, the DNA is TGTGCCAGTAGTCAGGGACTAGCGGGAAGAGAGACCCAGTACTTC.

This clone came up once. This chain joins TRBV6-6 and TRBJ2-5; D is perhaps TRBD1 (5 bases). Between the trimmed V and J ends, which lost 6 bases and 5 bases, there was a span of 16 bases. Per the germline V gene, CDR1 is MNHNY and CDR2 is SVGAGI (reference sequence). CDR3 size: 14 residues. The chain's CDR3 is CASSLEVGPETQYF. The CDR3 region has the DNA TGTGCCAGCAGCCTTGAGGTGGGGCCGGAGACCCAGTACTTC.

The J gene is TRBJ1-1, the V gene TRBV6-5; D call uncertain. Germline V gene lookup returns CDR1 MNHEY and CDR2 SVGAGI. This CDR3 is 15 amino acids long. Trimming left V 0 bases short and J 3 bases short, with 11 bases between. In DNA, the CDR3 is TGTGCCAGCAGTTACTCCCTCCCCCGGGACACTGAAGCTTTCTTT. Residues: CASSYSLPRDTEAFF.

This chain connects TRBV2 to TRBJ1-4, with a possible D match to TRBD1 (6 bases). V lost 2 bases and J 8 bases, leaving 18 bases between the germline ends. Germline assignment: CDR1 SNHLY and CDR2 FYNNEI. The CDR3 totals 16 residues. CDR3 in amino acids: CASSESPGGAPEKLFF. The CDR3 DNA reads TGTGCCAGCAGTGAATCGCCTGGGGGCGCCCCGGAAAAACTGTTTTTT.

The V gene is TRBV19, the J gene TRBJ2-3; TRBD2 agrees at 11 bases. This CDR3 spans 17 amino acids. Germline values: CDR1 LNHDA, CDR2 SQIVND (reference sequence). Trimming at V came to 3 bases and at J to 4 bases, leaving 9 bases not matched to a gene. The CDR3, as DNA: TGTGCCAGTAGTATCGGGCTAGCGGGGGGCGGGGCAGATACGCAGTATTTT. Translated: CASSIGLAGGGADTQYF. Variable domain in full (rest from reference TRBV19 and TRBJ2-3): DGGITQSPKYLFRKEGQNVTLSCEQNLNHDAMYWYRQDPGQGLRLIYYSQIVNDFQKGDIAEGYSVSREKKESFPLTVTSAQKNPTAFYLCASSIGLAGGGADTQYFGPGTRLTVL.